The entry below describes one T cell receptor (beta chain). The data derive from a study of OX40 agonist ivuxolimab in advanced cancers. For the study at large: Past anti-PD-1, anti-PD-L1 or anti-CTLA-4 therapy was accepted, and roughly 37% had received some.

CDR1 is MNHNS, CDR2 SASEGT, per germline. Trimming cost V 7 bases and J 0 bases; bases outside gene matches: 6. The CDR3 loop spans 15 amino acids. TCRdb's copy holds only in-frame clones and misses some; the assay was immunoSEQ multiplex PCR. The sample has fewer than 45,000 clones, 84% seen once. This sequence was found in an adult with an advanced solid tumor such as melanoma, head and neck, liver or kidney cancer. The source was CD4+ or CD8+ T cells sorted from blood, collected in a trial of the OX40 agonist ivuxolimab. J is TRBJ1-3 and V is TRBV6-1, with 7 positions matching TRBD1. The CDR3 region is CASKKGASSGNTIYF. Here the CDR3 DNA reads TGTGCCAGCAAGAAGGGGGCCAGCTCTGGAAACACCATATATTTT.